This is a list of T cell receptor beta chains from one sample in a study of T cells in Graves' hyperthyroidism and ophthalmopathy. Each CDR3 protein gets one entry after TCRdb re-called the multiplex PCR reads with MiXCR. The table records 400,000 to 600,000 distinct CDR3 sequences, 15% to 20% of them present only once. Sequenced material: blood. These TCRs come from a woman aged 30 to 39 with Graves' ophthalmopathy. Both conserved end residues are trimmed from each CDR3. Fields, in order: V gene, clone size, D gene, CDR3 protein. D genes are given only for firm matches. Rows give clone size only sometimes, using once, few, many, or a class for an expanded clone.

TRBV7-2	few	NA	ASSLDPPTGHSLAKNIQY
TRBV12-3/TRBV12-4	NA	TRBD1	ASSQNRGLAKNIQY
TRBV19	NA	NA	ASTLGRSNTDTQY
TRBV6-2/TRBV6-3	few	TRBD2	ASSSDPGLAGGPVSYEQY
TRBV28	NA	TRBD1	ASSQTGGGGGAF
TRBV5-4	NA	TRBD1	ASSLEGARSAETQY
TRBV30	many	NA	AWSGYEQY
TRBV28	few	NA	ASSSTGDGDTQY
TRBV7-2	many	TRBD2	ASSRSGRAYNEQF
TRBV18	many	NA	ASFPGQGNEQF
TRBV11-3	few	NA	ASSLITTGELF
TRBV20-1	NA	TRBD1	SARGLGTGGMTDTQY
TRBV19	many	NA	ASSTYSGEQF
TRBV28	few	TRBD1	ASLGGQGPDTQY
TRBV20-1	few	TRBD1	SARGQGAIEQY
TRBV6-1	NA	NA	ASSPSVSQTGELF
TRBV20-1	many	NA	SASLFLRQDGYT
TRBV20-1	many	NA	SARDGTRKDYGYT
TRBV7-9	NA	NA	ASSFGLSNQPQH
TRBV7-9	few	NA	ASSPLEGIYNEQF
TRBV5-5	many	NA	ASSILATGELF
TRBV28	many	NA	ASSFGSNQPQH
TRBV6-2/TRBV6-3	NA	TRBD2	ASSYDGLAGVEYTQY
TRBV6-2/TRBV6-3	many	TRBD2	ASSLLPLAGGEQY
TRBV5-1	NA	NA	ASRVAGSVDEQF
TRBV7-3	few	TRBD1	ASSLTMGQGNEQF
TRBV20-1	few	NA	SASNGGPTSGNTIY
TRBV14	NA	NA	ASSQVYYGELF
TRBV27	few	NA	ASSFRNRAYGYT
TRBV14	NA	NA	ASSQGQVARSPLH
TRBV5-1	few	NA	ASSSDGFGDTEAF
TRBV20-1	many	NA	SASVAGTTDYEQY
TRBV7-2	many	TRBD2	ASSFVPGTSGETQY
TRBV6-1	NA	NA	ASSSETASNPKNIQY
TRBV20-1	many	NA	SAAPEQF
TRBV5-1	few	NA	ASSLGGRNIQY
TRBV6-9	few	NA	ASSYQGSNEQF
TRBV7-6	many	TRBD1	ASSLGQGLGLNQETQY
TRBV28	once	TRBD2	ASRLSGSTFEQY
TRBV7-8	many	NA	ASSPRWGVADTQY
TRBV7-2	many	NA	ASRPGTAEVKYEQY